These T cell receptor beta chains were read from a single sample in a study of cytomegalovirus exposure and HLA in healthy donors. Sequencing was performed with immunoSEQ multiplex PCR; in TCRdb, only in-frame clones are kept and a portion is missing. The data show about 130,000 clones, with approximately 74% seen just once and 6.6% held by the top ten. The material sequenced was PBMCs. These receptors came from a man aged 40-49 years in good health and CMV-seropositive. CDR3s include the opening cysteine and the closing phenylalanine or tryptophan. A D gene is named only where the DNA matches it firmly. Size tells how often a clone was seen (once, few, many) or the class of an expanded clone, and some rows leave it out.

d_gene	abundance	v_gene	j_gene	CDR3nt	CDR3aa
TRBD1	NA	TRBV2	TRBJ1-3	TGTGCCAGCAGTGAAGAGACAGGGCCTGGAAACACCATATATTTT	CASSEETGPGNTIYF
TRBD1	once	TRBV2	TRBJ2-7	TGTGCCAGCAGACCCGGACAGGGTGTCGCCTACGAGCAGTACTTC	CASRPGQGVAYEQYF
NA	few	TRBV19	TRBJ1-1	TGTGCCAGTAGTCGGGTGGGCACTGAAGCTTTCTTT	CASSRVGTEAFF
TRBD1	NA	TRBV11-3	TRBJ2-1	TGTGCCAGCAGCTTAGTCTTGGGACAGGGCTCCTACAATGAGCAGTTCTTC	CASSLVLGQGSYNEQFF
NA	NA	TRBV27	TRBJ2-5	TGTGCCAGCAGTAACTGGGAGACCCAGTACTTC	CASSNWETQYF
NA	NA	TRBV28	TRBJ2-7	TGTGCCAGCAGCTCCCGAGGGAAGTCCTACGAGCAGTACTTC	CASSSRGKSYEQYF
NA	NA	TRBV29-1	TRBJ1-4	TGCAGCGTGGAGAGTAGTCCCGGAAAACTGTTTTTT	CSVESSPGKLFF
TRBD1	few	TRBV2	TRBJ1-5	TGTGCCAGCAAGCTGACAGGGGCCATTAATCAGCCCCAGCATTTT	CASKLTGAINQPQHF
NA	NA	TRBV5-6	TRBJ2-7	TGTGCCAGCAGCTTGAAGCCTCTGTCCGGCGAGCAGTACTTC	CASSLKPLSGEQYF
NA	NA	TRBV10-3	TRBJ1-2	TGTGCCATCAGTGTCGGGGCTGGACAGGGCTACACCTTC	CAISVGAGQGYTF
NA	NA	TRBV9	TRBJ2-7	TGTGGCAGCAGCGTCTTAGGGGACTCCTACGAGCAGTACTTC	CGSSVLGDSYEQYF
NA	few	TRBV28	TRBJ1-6	TGTGCCAGCAGTTTAAACCGCGCCTCTAATTCACCCCTCCACTTT	CASSLNRASNSPLHF
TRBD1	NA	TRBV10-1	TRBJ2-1	TGCGCCACCTCGGACAGGGAGGAGGGCAATGAGCAGTTCTTC	CATSDREEGNEQFF